These 27 T cell receptor beta chains were sequenced from one sample in a study of shared clonotypes between healthy human individuals. Only in-frame clones appear in the TCRdb table, and some are missing; sequencing was by immunoSEQ multiplex PCR. The table shows hundreds of thousands of clones, with around 80% occurring only once. Sequenced sample: PBMCs. These receptors were obtained from a woman aged 40 to 55 in good health. Some clones in this sample may be carry-over from other donors' samples.

Remarks on this clone: This could be a read error, since a much larger clone is one nucleotide away. This sequence joins TRBV6-5 and TRBJ2-7; D gene uncertain. Between the trimmed V and J ends, which lost 0 bases and 6 bases, there was a span of 6 bases. CDR1 MNHEY and CDR2 SVGAGI come from the germline V gene. This CDR3 has 12 amino acids. The CDR3 nucleotides are TGTGCCAGCAGTTACTCGCCCTGCGAGCAGTACTTC. This translates into CASSYSPCEQYF.

In this sample, this clone turned up a few times. This rearrangement joins TRBV20-1 to TRBJ1-5; no clear D. The germline gives CDR1 DFQATT, CDR2 SNEGSKA (reference sequence). The length of the CDR3 is 11 residues. The V gene lost 5 bases and the J gene lost 15 bases, with 17 bases spanning the gap. The CDR3 coding sequence is TGCAGTGCTTCCGGCCTACCAGTTCCGCATTTT. Encoded protein: CSASGLPVPHF.

V and J are TRBV28 and TRBJ1-1; D possibly corresponds to TRBD1 (6 bases). V lost 1 base, J lost 3 bases, and 9 bases lay in between. This CDR3 has 14 amino acids. Germline loops: CDR1 MDHEN, CDR2 SYDVKM. The CDR3 DNA reads as TGTGCCAGCAGTTTATCCAGGGGCGACACTGAAGCTTTCTTT. This sequence encodes CASSLSRGDTEAFF.

This sequence joins TRBV28 and TRBJ1-2, with D hard to call. Trimming cost V 3 bases and J 4 bases, with 6 bases left between them. CDR1 and CDR2 from the germline V gene are MDHEN and SYDVKM. The CDR3 is made up of 12 amino acids. The CDR3 protein is CASSFDVYGYTF. The CDR3, as DNA: TGTGCCAGCAGTTTTGACGTCTATGGCTACACCTTC.

The chain has TRBV28 and TRBJ1-4; no clear D gene. The V end was cut by 1 base, the J end by 3 bases, with 12 bases between. CDR1 and CDR2 (germline): MDHEN, SYDVKM. This CDR3 contains 16 residues. The CDR3 DNA follows: TGTGCCAGCAGTTTATTGGGCGGGGTAGCTAATGAAAAACTGTTTTTT. Protein: CASSLLGGVANEKLFF.

This rearrangement joins TRBV7-2 to TRBJ2-2; D may be TRBD1 (6 bases). The CDR3 extends over 15 amino acids. V was shortened by 2 bases and J by 8 bases, with 15 bases between the two germline ends. Germline CDR1 is SGHTA and CDR2 is FQGNSA. CDR3 protein: CASSLFGQKMGELFF. CDR3 DNA: TGTGCCAGCAGCTTATTTGGACAGAAGATGGGGGAGCTGTTTTTT.

The chain is built from TRBV30 and TRBJ1-2, with TRBD1 matching over 10 bases. V shed 2 bases and J 2 bases; nucleotides not matched to a gene: 2. Germline CDR1 is GTSNPN and CDR2 is SVGIG (reference sequence). The CDR3 spans 14 residues. The CDR3 DNA reads as TGTGCCTGGAGTCCGGACAGGGGGAACTATGGCTACACCTTC. Amino acids: CAWSPDRGNYGYTF.

The chain joins TRBV25-1 to TRBJ2-7; possibly TRBD1 for D (6 bases). This CDR3 is 15 amino acids long. V was trimmed by 7 bases and J by 4 bases, leaving 20 bases between them. Germline-derived CDR1 and CDR2 are MGHDK and SYGVNS. CDR3 amino acids: CASIDTRTARYEQYF. CDR3 DNA: TGTGCCAGCATCGACACCAGGACAGCTAGGTACGAGCAGTACTTC.

The chain combines TRBV14 with TRBJ2-5; D gene uncertain. Deletions cut 1 base from V and 2 bases from J, with 8 bases between. CDR1 and CDR2 (germline): SGHDN, FVKESK. The CDR3 has 14 residues. The CDR3 region has the DNA TGTGCCAGCAGCCAAGGTTCCACTCAAGAGACCCAGTACTTC. Translating gives CASSQGSTQETQYF.

The V call is TRBV14, the J call TRBJ2-7, with D perhaps matching TRBD2 (5 bases). Germline CDR1 is SGHDN and CDR2 is FVKESK. CDR3 length: 13 residues. Trimming stripped 3 bases from V and 5 bases from J, with 11 bases between. CDR3 DNA: TGTGCCAGCAGCCAGTCTCGGGGAAACGAGCAGTACTTC. Translation: CASSQSRGNEQYF.

The chain carries TRBV30 and TRBJ2-5, with D hard to call. The germline V and J ends were trimmed by 3 bases and 2 bases, with 22 bases remaining between them. The CDR3 extends over 17 amino acids. The germline gives CDR1 GTSNPN, CDR2 SVGIG (reference sequence). DNA for the CDR3: TGTGCCTGGAGCGTCCCAGTCGGATCCTTGTGGCAAGAGACCCAGTACTTC. This sequence encodes CAWSVPVGSLWQETQYF.

This clone was seen more than once but under ten times. The sample contains more than one DNA sequence encoding this CDR3. The chain couples TRBV29-1 to TRBJ1-3, with 7 nucleotides matching TRBD1. V lost 2 bases to trimming and J lost 9 bases; unmatched junction nucleotides: 1. The CDR3 loop spans 11 amino acids. Germline values: CDR1 SQVTM, CDR2 ANQGSEA. The CDR3 sequence: CSVEQGGTIYF. In DNA form, the CDR3 reads TGCAGCGTTGAACAGGGGGGCACCATATATTTT.

This clone came up once. The CDR3 DNA is TGCGCCAGCAGCCAAGATCCCCTAGCGGGAGGGCCAGATACGCAGTATTTT. Translated: CASSQDPLAGGPDTQYF. The genes are TRBV4-3 and TRBJ2-3; 12 bases align to TRBD2. The V segment lost 0 bases and the J segment 4 bases; nucleotides outside the gene matches: 5. Germline V gene lookup returns CDR1 LGHNA and CDR2 YSLEER. The CDR3 runs to 17 residues.

The chain couples TRBV18 to TRBJ2-7; either TRBD1 or TRBD2 may fit D (5 bases each). The germline V gene has CDR1 KGHSH and CDR2 LQKENI. CDR3 length: 16 amino acids. V shed 1 base and J shed 7 bases, with 20 bases lying between them. This CDR3 reads CASSPQGAALEGEQYF. CDR3 coding DNA: TGTGCCAGCTCACCACAGGGTGCAGCACTAGAGGGGGAGCAGTACTTC.

The chain combines TRBV14 with TRBJ2-7, with D possibly matching TRBD1 (6 bases). The CDR3 loop spans 15 amino acids. Germline assignment: CDR1 SGHDN and CDR2 FVKESK. V was pared by 4 bases and J by 5 bases, with 18 bases between. The CDR3 bases are TGTGCCAGCAGCCTCCCCGGGACATACATCCACGAGCAGTACTTC. Residues: CASSLPGTYIHEQYF.

The chain has TRBV5-6 and TRBJ2-7; 7 bases match TRBD1. With 4 bases clipped from V and 4 bases from J, the junction kept 11 bases outside the gene matches. The CDR3 runs 15 residues. Germline loops: CDR1 SGHDT, CDR2 YYEEEE. The CDR3 loop is CASSPEQGLLYEQYF. CDR3 DNA sequence: TGTGCCAGCAGCCCGGAACAGGGGCTGTTGTACGAGCAGTACTTC. The entire variable domain, with the rest obtained from reference TRBV5-6 and TRBJ2-7, is as follows: DAGVTQSPTHLIKTRGQQVTLRCSPKSGHDTVSWYQQALGQGPQFIFQYYEEEERQRGNFPDRFSGHQFPNYSSELNVNALLLGDSALYLCASSPEQGLLYEQYFGPGTRLTVT.

This clone has a count of ten or more. The rearrangement uses TRBV21-1 and TRBJ2-7; the table's D call of TRBD1 was not tested on the DNA. TRBV21-1 is described as a pseudogene. This CDR3 is built from 18 residues. This CDR3 is CASSKEGAIRGPSHEQYF. The CDR3 bases are TGTGCCAGCAGCAAAGAGGGGGCGATTCGCGGCCCCAGCCACGAGCAGTACTTC.

To note about this clone: An end of the junction does not agree with germline; a read error may underlie this. The genes are TRBV28 and TRBJ2-5; D is ambiguous. CDR3 length: 13 amino acids. The germline CDR1 and CDR2 sequences are MDHEN and SYDVKM. The CDR3: CATSLSSVETQYF. Written as DNA, the CDR3 is TGTGCCACCAGTTTATCCTCAGTAGAGACCCAGTACTTC.

About this clone: Other DNA sequences in the sample encode the same CDR3. The V and J genes are TRBV7-2 and TRBJ2-1; weak D call: TRBD2 (5 bases). This CDR3 is 15 amino acids long. Deletions cut 0 bases from V and 0 bases from J, with 6 bases between. Germline V gives CDR1 SGHTA, CDR2 FQGNSA. The CDR3 nucleotides are TGTGCCAGCAGCTTAGCGGGGAGCTCCTACAATGAGCAGTTCTTC. Its translation: CASSLAGSSYNEQFF.

The chain has TRBV29-1 and TRBJ2-1; no firm D call. This CDR3 is built from 13 residues. V was cut by 3 bases and J by 8 bases, with 14 bases left in between. Germline V lookup: CDR1 SQVTM, CDR2 ANQGSEA. The CDR3 nucleotides read TGCAGCGTTGACCGAGCCTACAGCGATGAGCAGTTCTTC. This codes for CSVDRAYSDEQFF.

V is TRBV7-9 and J is TRBJ2-7, with D tentatively TRBD1 or TRBD2 (7 bases each). Germline V gene sequence: CDR1 SEHNR, CDR2 FQNEAQ (reference sequence). The CDR3 consists of 17 residues. Trimming took 0 bases from V and 3 from J, leaving 18 bases between them. The CDR3 coding sequence is TGTGCCAGCAGCTTAGCTCAAACAGGGGAGGGTTACTACGAGCAGTACTTC. Its protein product is CASSLAQTGEGYYEQYF.

Comments on this clone: A read error is the likely source, as a far larger clone sits one nucleotide away. The chain joins TRBV2 to TRBJ1-1; D uncertain. Germline V gene sequence: CDR1 SNHLY, CDR2 FYNNEI. The CDR3 runs to 14 residues. Trimming pared 0 bases from V and 5 bases from J, leaving 10 bases between. In nucleotides, the CDR3 is TGTGCCAGCAGTGAAGCTGTAGAACTGACTGAAGCTTTCTTT. It codes for CASSEAVELTEAFF.

The chain combines TRBV29-1 with TRBJ2-7, with 10 positions matching TRBD2. In germline, CDR1 is SQVTM, CDR2 ANQGSEA. V shed 0 bases and J 10 bases; nucleotides not matched to a gene: 6. This CDR3 has 13 amino acids. CDR3 bases: TGCAGCGTTGAAGATCGAGCGGGAGGGCTACAGTACTTC. Encoded protein: CSVEDRAGGLQYF.

The chain has TRBV11-2 and TRBJ2-1, with D tentatively TRBD2 (6 bases). V dropped 5 bases and J dropped 5 bases, with 19 bases sitting between them. Germline V gene data show CDR1 as SGHAT and CDR2 as FQNNGV. The CDR3 loop spans 16 amino acids. This CDR3 is CASSPGGSYRNNEQFF. In nucleotides, the CDR3 is TGTGCCAGCAGCCCCGGAGGGAGTTACCGAAACAATGAGCAGTTCTTC.

For this clone: A read error is the likely source, as a far larger clone sits one nucleotide away. Other DNA sequences in this sample translate to the same CDR3. This chain joins TRBV29-1 and TRBJ2-5, with D perhaps matching TRBD2 (6 bases). CDR1 is SQVTM, CDR2 ANQGSEA, per germline. This CDR3 is 13 amino acids long. DNA for the CDR3: TGCAGCGTGGGGGGTTGGGCCCAAGAGACTCAGTACTTC. Translating it yields CSVGGWAQETQYF.

This sequence joins TRBV7-2 and TRBJ2-1; D not certain. The CDR3 loop spans 13 amino acids. V dropped 3 bases and J dropped 9 bases, with 12 bases sitting between them. The germline gives CDR1 SGHTA, CDR2 FQGNSA. CDR3 in amino acids: CASSFTASVEQFF. Here the CDR3 DNA reads TGTGCCAGCAGCTTCACGGCGTCAGTTGAGCAGTTCTTC.

This clone was recorded many times. V gene TRBV5-4 combines with J gene TRBJ1-1, with a tentative D call TRBD1 (5 bases). V lost 6 bases, J lost 1 base, and 22 bases lay in between. CDR3 length: 17 amino acids. CDR1 and CDR2 (germline): SGHNT, YYREEE (reference sequence). The CDR3 DNA reads TGTGCCAGCACCTACACCATCGTAGACAGTCGGAACACTGAAGCTTTCTTT. Translating gives CASTYTIVDSRNTEAFF.